The 8 T cell receptor beta chains presented below share a single source sample, sequenced in a study of OX40 agonist ivuxolimab in advanced cancers. TCRdb's copy holds only in-frame clones and misses some; the assay was immunoSEQ multiplex PCR. The profile covers some 61,000 clones, with about 87% appearing a single time and approximately 5% taken by the ten largest. The sample was CD4+ or CD8+ T cells sorted from blood, taken in a trial of the OX40 agonist ivuxolimab. All receptors derive from an adult with an advanced solid tumor such as melanoma, head and neck, liver or kidney cancer.

The J gene is TRBJ1-1, the V gene TRBV21-1; TRBD1, the table's D call, was not compared with the DNA. TRBV21-1 corresponds to a pseudogene. The CDR3 has 15 residues. In nucleotides, the CDR3 is TGTGCCAGCAGCCTCCGGGACAGGGGGGATACTGAAGCTTTCTTT. Residues: CASSLRDRGDTEAFF.

This sequence joins TRBV9 and TRBJ1-2; 8 bases line up with TRBD1. Trimming removed 0 bases from V and 6 bases from J; junction bases left unmatched: 7. The V gene's germline CDR1 is SGDLS and CDR2 YYNGEE. The CDR3 covers 15 residues. The CDR3 nucleotides are TGTGCCAGCAGCGTAGTAGGCAGGGGGCTCCATGGCTACACCTTC. This gives the protein CASSVVGRGLHGYTF.

This chain connects TRBV6-1 to TRBJ2-7; D is undetermined. This CDR3 spans 17 amino acids. The V gene lost 6 bases and the J gene lost 1 base, with 22 bases spanning the gap. Germline V CDR1 and CDR2: MNHNS, SASEGT. The CDR3 nucleotides read TGTGCCAGCAGGGAAAGGGTGGTAGGGTCGACTTCCTACGAGCAGTACTTC. Protein product: CASRERVVGSTSYEQYF.

This CDR3 reads CASSFLATNTGELFF. The CDR3 nucleotides are TGTGCCAGCAGCTTTCTAGCGACTAACACCGGGGAGCTGTTTTTT. The genes are TRBV5-5 and TRBJ2-2; D possibly corresponds to TRBD2 (6 bases). The germline V gene encodes CDR1 SGHKS and CDR2 YYEKEE (reference sequence). This CDR3 is built from 15 residues. Trimming took off 2 bases at V and 2 bases at J, with 10 bases between the two ends. The whole variable domain, remainder taken from reference TRBV5-5 and TRBJ2-2, is DAGVTQSPTHLIKTRGQQVTLRCSPISGHKSVSWYQQVLGQGPQFIFQYYEKEERGRGNFPDRFSARQFPNYSSELNVNALLLGDSALYLCASSFLATNTGELFFGEGSRLTVL.

As concerns this clone: One end of the junction varies from germline; a read error may be responsible. This sequence joins TRBV29-1 and TRBJ1-1, with D hard to call. CDR1 SQVTM and CDR2 ANQGSEA come from the germline V gene. The CDR3 has 11 residues. The DNA for the CDR3 is TGCAGCGTTTGGCAGAACGCTGAAGCTTTCTTT. It codes for CSVWQNAEAFF.

The chain combines TRBV19 with TRBJ2-1, with 7 bases aligning to TRBD2. Germline V gene lookup returns CDR1 LNHDA and CDR2 SQIVND (reference sequence). J gave up 7 bases and V 7 bases, and 10 bases lay outside the gene matches. The CDR3 extends over 14 amino acids. The CDR3 sequence: CASKLYGRINEQFF. CDR3 nucleotides: TGTGCCAGTAAACTATACGGGAGGATTAATGAGCAGTTCTTC.

The V and J genes are TRBV28 and TRBJ1-6, with D uncertain. CDR3 length equals 13 residues. The germline V gene has CDR1 MDHEN and CDR2 SYDVKM. V was shortened by 10 bases and J by 6 bases, with 13 bases between the two germline ends. The CDR3 is CAIRTVANSPLHF. As DNA, the CDR3 is TGTGCCATCAGGACGGTGGCTAATTCACCCCTCCACTTT.

The rearrangement links TRBV4-3 to TRBJ2-3, with D perhaps TRBD2 (6 bases). This CDR3 region has 16 residues. Germline CDR1 and CDR2: LGHNA and YSLEER. Trimming left V 0 bases short and J 2 bases short, with 12 bases between. The chain's CDR3 is CASSQDVAVLTDTQYF. For the CDR3, the DNA is TGCGCCAGCAGCCAAGATGTAGCGGTCCTCACAGATACGCAGTATTTT.